This T cell receptor (beta chain) was observed in a study of T cell responses to AZD1222 COVID-19 vaccine. Study-level results: The study reported that nearly half of spike-specific TCRs target unmutated variant regions.

Remarks on this clone: The antigen remains undetermined.

TCRdb's table, derived via immunoSEQ multiplex PCR, lists solely in-frame clones and lacks some. The sample consists of under 150,000 clones, 80% to 95% of them appearing once. Whether given at about 4 or about 12 weeks, second doses were pooled. This CDR3 is 15 amino acids long. Germline CDR1 and CDR2: SGHAT and FQDESV (reference sequence). V trimming: 3 bases; J trimming: 6 bases; junction bases outside the gene matches: 4. The specimen was peripheral blood, collected 28 days after the second AZD1222 dose. The clonotype originates from an adult who received the AZD1222 COVID-19 vaccine. The chain employs TRBV11-1 and TRBJ2-2; TRBD1 matches 10 bases. The CDR3 here is CASSLGQGLSGELFF. CDR3 in DNA: TGTGCCAGCAGCTTGGGACAGGGGCTATCCGGGGAGCTGTTTTTT.